The 25 T cell receptor beta chains below all came from one sample that was sequenced in a study of identical twins. Each CDR3 protein gets one entry after TCRdb re-called the 5' RACE reads with MiXCR. The data show some 500,000 distinct CDR3 sequences, around 20% seen once. The data were also submitted as part of a second study, on T cells expressing NK-cell markers.

The specimen sequenced was CD4+ T cells sorted from blood. The receptors originated from a woman between 18 and 30 years old in good health.

This sequence joins TRBV9 and TRBJ1-5, with a possible D match to TRBD1 (5 bases). Germline CDR1 SGDLS, CDR2 YYNGEE. Trimming took 0 bases from V and 2 from J, leaving 9 bases between them. The CDR3 runs 15 residues. DNA of the CDR3: TGTGCCAGCAGCGTAGACGGGGGAGGCAATCAGCCCCAGCATTTT. Translation: CASSVDGGGNQPQHF.

The chain links TRBV27 to TRBJ2-7, with 10 bases identical to TRBD2. The CDR3 loop spans 15 amino acids. Germline lookup yields CDR1 MNHEY and CDR2 SMNVEV (reference sequence). The V segment lost 6 bases and the J segment 3 bases; nucleotides outside the gene matches: 8. The CDR3 DNA is TGTGCCAGCAGGAAAGCGGGGGGGGGCTACTACGAGCAGTACTTC. Translation gives CASRKAGGGYYEQYF.

In its sample, this clonotype was seen many times. The rearrangement joins TRBV20-1 to TRBJ2-1, with 7 bases lining up with TRBD2. CDR1 is DFQATT, CDR2 SNEGSKA, per germline (reference sequence). CDR3 length: 15 amino acids. V gave up 4 bases and J gave up 4 bases; unmatched junction bases: 10. CDR3 coding DNA: TGCAGTGCTAACCCACCAGCGGGACGATACAATGAGCAGTTCTTC. Its translation: CSANPPAGRYNEQFF.

This clonotype was seen many times. This chain links TRBV6-4 with TRBJ2-3; D perhaps matches TRBD2 (6 bases). V dropped 7 bases and J dropped 4 bases, with 18 bases sitting between them. The germline V gene encodes CDR1 MRHNA and CDR2 SNTAGT. This CDR3 contains 15 residues. This chain's CDR3 is CASTYTGSRADTQYF. The DNA for the CDR3 is TGTGCCAGCACCTATACCGGGAGTAGGGCAGATACGCAGTATTTT.

The sample holds a few counts of this clonotype. The chain has TRBV5-1 and TRBJ2-3; 10 positions match TRBD2. From germline, CDR1 is SGHRS and CDR2 YFSETQ. This CDR3 is built from 17 residues. Germline trimming cut 0 bases from V and 2 bases from J; bases unmatched to any gene: 6. In DNA form, the CDR3 reads TGCGCCAGCAGCTTGGTCCGTAGCGGGGGGTACACAGATACGCAGTATTTT. It specifies CASSLVRSGGYTDTQYF.

This chain links TRBV3-1 with TRBJ2-7; 7 nucleotides line up with TRBD1. The V segment lost 3 bases and the J segment 6 bases; nucleotides outside the gene matches: 11. Per germline, CDR1 LGHDT and CDR2 YNNKEL (reference sequence). CDR3 length equals 15 residues. The CDR3 DNA is TGTGCCAGCAGCCAGAATACAGGGGTCCAAGGCGAGCAGTACTTC. It codes for CASSQNTGVQGEQYF.

The rearrangement joins TRBV20-1 to TRBJ1-1; the D gene is possibly TRBD1 (5 bases). The germline gives CDR1 DFQATT, CDR2 SNEGSKA (reference sequence). The CDR3 extends over 14 amino acids. The V gene lost 4 bases and the J gene lost 0 bases, with 12 bases spanning the gap. The CDR3 spells CSATEGPMNTEAFF. As DNA, the CDR3 is TGCAGTGCTACTGAGGGGCCCATGAACACTGAAGCTTTCTTT.

This clonotype was recorded a few times. The CDR3 protein is CSARMAGRGEQYF. The CDR3 nucleotides are TGCAGTGCTAGAATGGCGGGGCGGGGCGAGCAGTACTTC. The chain joins TRBV20-1 to TRBJ2-7, with D possibly being TRBD2 (6 bases). This CDR3 has 13 amino acids. V lost 2 bases to trimming and J lost 6 bases, with 14 bases between them. Germline assignment: CDR1 DFQATT and CDR2 SNEGSKA (reference sequence).

This clonotype came up a few times. The V and J genes are TRBV10-3 and TRBJ1-4; D is unclear. V lost 6 bases and J lost 8, with 7 bases in between. Germline CDR1 reads ENHRY; CDR2 reads SYGVKD. The CDR3 is made up of 11 amino acids. As DNA, the CDR3 is TGTGCCATCAGATCAGAGGAAAAACTGTTTTTT. It is translated as CAIRSEEKLFF.

This CDR3 reads CASSFGVRGAGQPQHF. The CDR3 DNA is TGTGCCAGCAGTTTCGGGGTCCGAGGGGCGGGCCAGCCCCAGCATTTT. The chain has TRBV12-3 or TRBV12-4 and TRBJ1-5; D perhaps matches TRBD1 (5 bases). The V and J ends lost 3 bases and 7 bases respectively, with 19 bases between them. This CDR3 is built from 16 residues.

This sequence joins TRBV6-5 and TRBJ2-1; TRBD2 might be the D (5 bases). V was trimmed by 6 bases and J by 8 bases, leaving 11 bases between them. Germline V gene data show CDR1 as MNHEY and CDR2 as SVGAGI. This CDR3 has 12 amino acids. As DNA, the CDR3 is TGTGCCAGCAGGTCAACTAGGGATGAGCAGTTCTTC. As protein: CASRSTRDEQFF.

In regard to this clonotype: With a much larger clone just one base away, this may be a read error. This rearrangement joins TRBV20-1 to TRBJ2-7, with D maybe TRBD2 (5 bases). CDR3 length: 12 amino acids. CDR1 and CDR2 (germline): DFQATT, SNEGSKA (reference sequence). The CDR3 DNA follows: TGCAGTACTAGGACGAGTTCCTACGAGCAGTACTTC. Amino acid sequence: CSTRTSSYEQYF.

This rearrangement joins TRBV19 to TRBJ2-7; D not certain. CDR3 length: 13 amino acids. The V end was cut by 6 bases, the J end by 1 base, with 10 bases between. Germline loops: CDR1 LNHDA, CDR2 SQIVND (reference sequence). The CDR3 sequence is CASRHSASYEQYF. The CDR3 nucleotides read TGTGCCAGTAGGCACAGCGCGTCCTACGAGCAGTACTTC.

V gene TRBV5-1 combines with J gene TRBJ2-1; D unresolved. Deletions cut 3 bases from V and 7 bases from J, with 11 bases between. Germline values: CDR1 SGHRS, CDR2 YFSETQ. There are 13 residues in the CDR3. The CDR3 nucleotides are TGCGCCAGCAGCTCTAACGTGGGGAATGAGCAGTTCTTC. It encodes CASSSNVGNEQFF.

This clonotype appeared a few times. The chain is built from TRBV11-2 and TRBJ2-5; 8 positions agree with TRBD1. This CDR3 has 14 residues. V was pared by 5 bases and J by 5 bases, with 7 bases of the junction left unmatched. Germline V gene lookup returns CDR1 SGHAT and CDR2 FQNNGV. CDR3 sequence: CASSKGQGGETQYF. The CDR3 DNA follows: TGTGCCAGCAGCAAAGGACAGGGTGGGGAGACCCAGTACTTC. The full variable domain, its missing parts supplied by reference TRBV11-2 and TRBJ2-5, is EAGVAQSPRYKIIEKRQSVAFWCNPISGHATLYWYQQILGQGPKLLIQFQNNGVVDDSQLPKDRFSAERLKGVDSTLKIQPAKLEDSAVYLCASSKGQGGETQYFGPGTRLLVL.

The J gene is TRBJ1-6, the V gene TRBV19; perhaps TRBD1 as D (6 bases). Germline V CDR1 and CDR2: LNHDA, SQIVND (reference sequence). Trimming took 6 bases from V and 10 from J, leaving 10 bases between them. There are 12 residues in the CDR3. The CDR3 is CASRPQGSPLHF. The CDR3 DNA sequence: TGTGCCAGTAGACCTCAGGGGTCACCCCTCCACTTT.

The count of this clonotype is one. The J gene is TRBJ1-4, the V gene TRBV5-1; a weak D match, TRBD1 (6 bases). This CDR3 is 15 amino acids long. Germline assignment: CDR1 SGHRS and CDR2 YFSETQ. Trimming removed 4 bases at V and 3 bases at J, with 13 bases between. The CDR3 DNA reads TGCGCCAGCAGCCCACCAGGGGTTCCTAATGAAAAACTGTTTTTT. Residues: CASSPPGVPNEKLFF.

The chain links TRBV5-1 to TRBJ1-5, with D unclear. CDR1 and CDR2 (germline): SGHRS, YFSETQ. The CDR3 runs 14 residues. The germline V and J ends were trimmed by 0 bases and 7 bases, with 11 bases remaining between them. As DNA, the CDR3 is TGCGCCAGCAGCTTGGACCCCGTCGGGCAGCCCCAGCATTTT. Translated, it gives CASSLDPVGQPQHF. Filled out from reference TRBV5-1 and TRBJ1-5, the complete variable domain reads KAGVTQTPRYLIKTRGQQVTLSCSPISGHRSVSWYQQTPGQGLQFLFEYFSETQRNKGNFPGRFSGRQFSNSRSEMNVSTLELGDSALYLCASSLDPVGQPQHFGDGTRLSIL.

This clonotype came up many times. The V call is TRBV20-1, the J call TRBJ2-2, with D tentatively TRBD2 (5 bases). The CDR3 loop spans 14 amino acids. The V end lost 5 bases, the J end lost 2 bases, and 12 bases lay between the germline ends. Germline V gene lookup returns CDR1 DFQATT and CDR2 SNEGSKA (reference sequence). CDR3 sequence: CSAGLQGNTGELFF. CDR3 bases: TGCAGTGCTGGACTCCAAGGCAACACCGGGGAGCTGTTTTTT.

The rearrangement links TRBV12-3 or TRBV12-4 to TRBJ2-1; 11 nucleotides match TRBD1. J lost 7 bases, V lost 6 bases, and 8 bases had no gene match. CDR3 size: 15 residues. The CDR3, as DNA: TGTGCCAGCAGATTGGGGACAGGGGGTTCTAATGAGCAGTTCTTC. This encodes CASRLGTGGSNEQFF.

This clonotype was seen repeatedly, ten times or more. V and J are TRBV18 and TRBJ2-5; 7 bases align to TRBD2. The CDR3 contains 12 residues. The V gene's germline CDR1 is KGHSH and CDR2 LQKENI. Unmatched junction bases numbered 5, after V lost 8 bases and J lost 5 bases. The CDR3 reads CASSPGGETQYF. CDR3 nucleotide sequence: TGTGCCAGCAGTCCCGGGGGGGAGACCCAGTACTTC.

This clonotype was detected only a few times. This rearrangement joins TRBV25-1 to TRBJ2-1, with TRBD2 identical over 10 bases. There are 16 residues in the CDR3. Germline trimming cut 5 bases from V and 6 bases from J; bases unmatched to any gene: 10. The germline V gene has CDR1 MGHDK and CDR2 SYGVNS. The CDR3 region has the DNA TGTGCCAGCAGTCGGACTAGCGGAAGGTACCGCAATGAGCAGTTCTTC. Its protein is CASSRTSGRYRNEQFF.

This clonotype was detected a few times. The gene calls are TRBV20-1 and TRBJ1-6, with D uncertain. Trimming took 7 bases from V and 7 from J, leaving 11 bases between them. Germline V gives CDR1 DFQATT, CDR2 SNEGSKA (reference sequence). This CDR3 is 12 amino acids long. The CDR3 nucleotides are TGCAGTGTTACCGGGCCGAATTCACCCCTCCACTTT. Translation gives CSVTGPNSPLHF.

This chain's CDR3 is CASSSSAGGRGEQFF. The CDR3 nucleotides are TGTGCCAGCAGTTCCTCAGCGGGAGGGCGAGGTGAGCAGTTCTTC. The chain combines TRBV12-3 or TRBV12-4 with TRBJ2-1; 10 positions agree with TRBD2. The CDR3 is 15 amino acids. Trimming cost V 4 bases and J 9 bases; bases outside gene matches: 9.

This clonotype was recorded a few times. The chain recombines TRBV29-1 with TRBJ1-2; 9 positions agree with TRBD1. V gave up 5 bases and J gave up 8 bases; unmatched junction bases: 15. The CDR3 totals 15 residues. From germline, CDR1 is SQVTM and CDR2 ANQGSEA. The CDR3: CSVSGQGQGIIGYTF. The CDR3 DNA reads as TGCAGCGTTAGTGGACAAGGACAGGGGATAATCGGCTACACCTTC.